The rows below give T cell receptor beta chains drawn from one sample of a study of tumor-infiltrating lymphocytes in primary liver carcinoma. TCRdb reprocessed the multiplex PCR reads via MiXCR and lists one record per CDR3 protein. Of approximately 330,000 distinct CDR3 sequences listed, around 60% were seen once; the top ten hold 5% to 6.5%. The sequencing sample was made of peripheral blood. The origin of the receptors is a man aged 40-50 years with primary liver carcinoma and hepatitis B virus infection. Each CDR3 is given with its conserved first and last residue. D genes are given only for firm matches. Rows may omit the clone size; those that give it use once, few, many or a size class.

j_gene: TRBJ1-1
abundance: .
d_gene: .
v_gene: TRBV7-9
CDR3aa: CASSTGLYTEAFF
CDR3nt: TGTGCCAGCAGCACAGGGTTGTACACTGAAGCTTTCTTT

j_gene: TRBJ2-1
abundance: many
d_gene: .
v_gene: TRBV11-1
CDR3aa: CASKDGTDYNEQFF
CDR3nt: TGTGCCAGCAAAGACGGGACGGATTACAATGAGCAGTTCTTC

j_gene: TRBJ1-2
abundance: few
d_gene: .
v_gene: TRBV5-4
CDR3aa: CASSLVGVNYGYTF
CDR3nt: TGTGCCAGCAGCTTGGTCGGGGTTAACTATGGCTACACCTTC

j_gene: TRBJ1-2
abundance: .
d_gene: .
v_gene: TRBV4-1
CDR3aa: CASSQEVGIPNYGYNF
CDR3nt: TGCGCCAGCAGCCAAGAAGTCGGGATACCTAACTATGGCTACAACTTC

j_gene: TRBJ2-1
abundance: many
d_gene: .
v_gene: TRBV11-2
CDR3aa: CASSIHPLVLEQFF
CDR3nt: TGTGCCAGCAGCATACACCCACTAGTTCTTGAGCAGTTCTTC

j_gene: TRBJ2-6
abundance: many
d_gene: .
v_gene: TRBV5-4
CDR3aa: CASSLFVSGANVLTF
CDR3nt: TGTGCCAGCAGCTTGTTCGTCTCTGGGGCCAACGTCCTGACTTTC

j_gene: TRBJ2-7
abundance: .
d_gene: .
v_gene: TRBV5-6
CDR3aa: CASSPGDYEQYF
CDR3nt: TGTGCCAGCAGCCCGGGCGACTACGAGCAGTACTTC

j_gene: TRBJ2-3
abundance: .
d_gene: .
v_gene: TRBV11-2
CDR3aa: CASSKSIDTLYF
CDR3nt: TGTGCCAGCAGCAAATCCATTGATACGCTGTATTTT

j_gene: TRBJ2-6
abundance: many
d_gene: TRBD1
v_gene: TRBV6-1
CDR3aa: CASSPGTGAGANVLTF
CDR3nt: TGTGCCAGCAGCCCCGGGACAGGGGCTGGGGCCAACGTCCTGACTTTC

j_gene: TRBJ2-7
abundance: .
d_gene: TRBD1
v_gene: TRBV4-2
CDR3aa: CASSQWTGGYEQYF
CDR3nt: TGTGCCAGCAGCCAGTGGACAGGGGGCTACGAGCAGTACTTC

j_gene: TRBJ2-1
abundance: few
d_gene: .
v_gene: TRBV13
CDR3aa: CASSFGGRGGNEQFF
CDR3nt: TGTGCCAGCAGCTTCGGCGGGAGAGGGGGCAATGAGCAGTTCTTC

j_gene: TRBJ2-3
abundance: .
d_gene: TRBD2
v_gene: TRBV5-1
CDR3aa: CASSLTSGSGLDTQYF
CDR3nt: TGCGCCAGCAGTTTAACTAGCGGGAGTGGACTGGATACGCAGTATTTT

j_gene: TRBJ2-7
abundance: many
d_gene: .
v_gene: TRBV29-1
CDR3aa: CSVEPIGYEQYF
CDR3nt: TGCAGCGTTGAGCCCATAGGCTACGAGCAGTACTTC

j_gene: TRBJ2-3
abundance: .
d_gene: .
v_gene: TRBV11-3
CDR3aa: CPSSLELVSPRWTSTDTQYF
CDR3nt: TGTCCCAGCAGCTTAGAACTAGTCTCTCCCCGCTGGACGAGCACAGATACGCAGTATTTT

j_gene: TRBJ2-7
abundance: .
d_gene: .
v_gene: TRBV11-2
CDR3aa: CAISLAPDTVSYEQYF
CDR3nt: TGTGCCATCAGCTTAGCTCCAGATACAGTGTCGTACGAGCAGTACTTC

j_gene: TRBJ2-5
abundance: .
d_gene: TRBD2
v_gene: TRBV2
CDR3aa: CASSEAAGGLGQETQYF
CDR3nt: TGTGCCAGCAGTGAAGCAGCGGGAGGGTTAGGACAAGAGACCCAGTACTTC

j_gene: TRBJ1-5
abundance: .
d_gene: .
v_gene: TRBV5-5
CDR3aa: CASSLSAVQHQHF
CDR3nt: TGTGCCAGCAGCTTGTCAGCTGTTCAGCACCAGCATTTT

j_gene: TRBJ2-1
abundance: .
d_gene: .
v_gene: TRBV11-2
CDR3aa: CASSIRGSYNEQFF
CDR3nt: TGTGCCAGCAGCATTAGAGGCTCCTATAATGAGCAGTTCTTC

j_gene: TRBJ2-5
abundance: many
d_gene: .
v_gene: TRBV4-1
CDR3aa: CASSQTEETQYF
CDR3nt: TGCGCCAGCAGCCAGACAGAAGAGACCCAGTACTTC

j_gene: TRBJ2-7
abundance: few
d_gene: TRBD2
v_gene: TRBV28
CDR3aa: CASSFNPSGGREQYF
CDR3nt: TGTGCCAGCAGTTTCAATCCCAGCGGGGGGAGGGAGCAGTACTTC

j_gene: TRBJ2-7
abundance: many
d_gene: .
v_gene: TRBV11-2
CDR3aa: CASSPGGRDNLNYEQYF
CDR3nt: TGTGCCAGCAGCCCCGGTGGGCGGGACAACTTGAACTACGAGCAGTACTTC

j_gene: TRBJ2-2
abundance: .
d_gene: .
v_gene: TRBV4-3
CDR3aa: CASSQGIGNTGELFF
CDR3nt: TGCGCCAGCAGCCAAGGGATTGGGAACACCGGGGAGCTGTTTTTT

j_gene: TRBJ2-1
abundance: .
d_gene: .
v_gene: TRBV28
CDR3aa: CATNGATPSYNEQFF
CDR3nt: TGTGCCACAAATGGGGCGACCCCATCCTACAATGAGCAGTTCTTC

j_gene: TRBJ1-1
abundance: .
d_gene: TRBD1
v_gene: TRBV11-2
CDR3aa: CASSLGDRGPVNTEAFF
CDR3nt: TGCGCCAGCAGCTTAGGGGACAGGGGGCCCGTGAACACTGAAGCTTTCTTT

j_gene: TRBJ2-7
abundance: few
d_gene: TRBD2
v_gene: TRBV6-5
CDR3aa: CASSYFRGDYEQYF
CDR3nt: TGTGCCAGCAGTTACTTCCGGGGGGACTACGAGCAGTACTTC

j_gene: TRBJ2-2
abundance: once
d_gene: TRBD1
v_gene: TRBV4-1
CDR3aa: CASSDLDRSLTGELFF
CDR3nt: TGCGCCAGCAGCGATCTGGACAGGAGCTTAACCGGGGAGCTGTTTTTT

j_gene: TRBJ1-2
abundance: .
d_gene: .
v_gene: TRBV6-1
CDR3aa: CVSSLAGADYGYTF
CDR3nt: TGTGTCAGCAGCCTGGCAGGGGCGGACTATGGCTACACCTTC

j_gene: TRBJ1-5
abundance: .
d_gene: .
v_gene: TRBV5-6
CDR3aa: CASSWGYESNQPQHF
CDR3nt: TGTGCCAGCAGCTGGGGGTATGAAAGCAATCAGCCCCAGCATTTT

j_gene: TRBJ1-5
abundance: .
d_gene: TRBD1
v_gene: TRBV5-6
CDR3aa: CTSSLRDRVHQPQHF
CDR3nt: TGTACCAGCAGCCTAAGGGACAGGGTTCATCAGCCCCAGCATTTT

j_gene: TRBJ2-7
abundance: many
d_gene: .
v_gene: TRBV4-2
CDR3aa: CASSQVIGQDEQYF
CDR3nt: TGTGCCAGCAGCCAAGTTATAGGACAAGACGAGCAGTACTTC

j_gene: TRBJ1-4
abundance: .
d_gene: .
v_gene: TRBV9
CDR3aa: CASRVDLANEKLFF
CDR3nt: TGTGCCAGCAGGGTGGACTTGGCTAATGAAAAACTGTTTTTT

j_gene: TRBJ2-3
abundance: .
d_gene: .
v_gene: TRBV11-2
CDR3aa: CANSLTPGERDTQYF
CDR3nt: TGTGCCAACAGCTTAACCCCGGGGGAGAGAGATACGCAGTATTTT

j_gene: TRBJ2-1
abundance: many
d_gene: .
v_gene: TRBV6-1
CDR3aa: CASSVKGLNEQFF
CDR3nt: TGTGCCAGCTCGGTAAAAGGTTTGAATGAGCAGTTCTTC

j_gene: TRBJ2-7
abundance: many
d_gene: .
v_gene: TRBV5-6
CDR3aa: CASSLAPGSGEQYF
CDR3nt: TGTGCCAGCAGCTTGGCCCCGGGATCCGGCGAGCAGTACTTC

j_gene: TRBJ2-6
abundance: .
d_gene: .
v_gene: TRBV7-9
CDR3aa: CASSSGLGTGANVLTF
CDR3nt: TGTGCCAGCAGCTCAGGGTTGGGGACTGGGGCCAACGTCCTGACTTTC

j_gene: TRBJ1-2
abundance: once
d_gene: .
v_gene: TRBV28
CDR3aa: CAGSSRWGDLANYGYTF
CDR3nt: TGTGCCGGCAGTTCCCGGTGGGGTGACCTGGCTAACTATGGCTACACCTTC

j_gene: TRBJ2-1
abundance: many
d_gene: TRBD2
v_gene: TRBV4-1
CDR3aa: CASSHLGTSGYNEQFF
CDR3nt: TGCGCCAGCAGCCACTTAGGGACTAGCGGTTACAATGAGCAGTTCTTC

j_gene: TRBJ2-5
abundance: few
d_gene: TRBD1
v_gene: TRBV6-5
CDR3aa: CASSKTGSLVETQYF
CDR3nt: TGTGCCAGCAGTAAGACAGGGTCTTTGGTAGAGACCCAGTACTTC